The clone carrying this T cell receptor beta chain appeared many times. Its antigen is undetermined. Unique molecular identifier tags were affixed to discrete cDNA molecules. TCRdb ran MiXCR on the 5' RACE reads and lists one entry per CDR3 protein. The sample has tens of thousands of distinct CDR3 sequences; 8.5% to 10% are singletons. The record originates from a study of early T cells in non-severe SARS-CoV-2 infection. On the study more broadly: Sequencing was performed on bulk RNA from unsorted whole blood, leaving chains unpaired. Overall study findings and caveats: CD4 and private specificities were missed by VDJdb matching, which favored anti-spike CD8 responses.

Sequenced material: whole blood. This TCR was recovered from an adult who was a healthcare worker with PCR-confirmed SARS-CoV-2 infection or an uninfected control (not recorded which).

CDR3 in DNA: TGCAGTGCTAGGCGGCAGTACAATGAGCAGTTCTTC. Translation: CSARRQYNEQFF. The genes are TRBV20-1 and TRBJ2-1; D is undetermined. Trimming removed 3 bases at V and 4 bases at J, with 7 bases between. This CDR3 has 12 amino acids. Germline-derived CDR1 and CDR2 are DFQATT and SNEGSKA (reference sequence).